A single sample is the source of the 13 T cell receptor beta chains below, sequenced in a study of T-cell reconstitution after alpha-beta-depleted transplantation in children. Unique molecular identifiers were incorporated into the prepared TCRbeta library. TCRdb analysed the PCR reads with MiXCR anew, one entry per CDR3 protein. The repertoire holds approximately 640,000 distinct CDR3 sequences, approximately 17% seen once, with approximately 1.1% in the top ten. Sequenced material: PBMCs from the stem cell graft donor, taken from the stem cell graft. These receptor sequences come from a human donor who donated a stem cell graft to a child with acute myeloid leukemia.

This clonotype was seen at least ten times. The chain employs TRBV20-1 and TRBJ2-7; 9 bases are shared with TRBD1. CDR1 is DFQATT and CDR2 is SNEGSKA in the germline V gene (reference sequence). With V trimmed by 0 bases and J by 3 bases, 6 bases remained unmatched. The CDR3 sequence is 15 residues long. CDR3 bases: TGCAGTGCTAGAGAAGCCGGGACAGGGTACTACGAGCAGTACTTC. Protein product: CSAREAGTGYYEQYF.

This rearrangement joins TRBV25-1 to TRBJ2-3; possible D gene TRBD1, 5 bases. This CDR3 spans 16 amino acids. Germline V gene lookup returns CDR1 MGHDK and CDR2 SYGVNS. Trimming removed 5 bases from V and 1 base from J, with 16 bases in between. The CDR3, as DNA: TGTGCCAGCAGTCCCCCCCAGGGTCGAGGCACAGATACGCAGTATTTT. Translating it yields CASSPPQGRGTDTQYF.

The chain joins TRBV20-1 to TRBJ2-1; the D gene is possibly TRBD2 (5 bases). This CDR3 has 14 amino acids. V lost 6 bases, J lost 6 bases, and 18 bases lay in between. CDR1 is DFQATT and CDR2 is SNEGSKA in the germline V gene (reference sequence). The CDR3 sequence is CSAPFERRVNEQFF. CDR3 bases: TGCAGTGCCCCTTTTGAAAGGCGGGTCAATGAGCAGTTCTTC.

The chain carries TRBV20-1 and TRBJ2-2; 10 bases line up with TRBD1. The CDR3 spans 17 residues. The junction had 10 bases not matched to a gene; V was cut back by 0 bases and J by 6 bases. CDR1 and CDR2 (germline): DFQATT, SNEGSKA (reference sequence). CDR3 protein: CSARDLGGQGGSGELFF. The CDR3 DNA is TGCAGTGCTAGAGATCTAGGAGGACAGGGGGGGTCCGGGGAGCTGTTTTTT.

This clonotype occurred a few times. This chain connects TRBV12-3 or TRBV12-4 to TRBJ1-5; TRBD1 matches 9 bases. V shed 6 bases, J shed 0 bases, and the junction held 9 bases outside the gene matches. The CDR3 totals 17 residues. The CDR3 DNA reads as TGTGCCAGCAGACAGGGGGCGGAAGGCTATAGCAATCAGCCCCAGCATTTT. Translating gives CASRQGAEGYSNQPQHF.

This clonotype was seen repeatedly, ten times or more. The chain uses TRBV29-1 and TRBJ2-1, with D perhaps matching TRBD1 or TRBD2 (5 bases each). V was clipped by 4 bases and J by 2 bases, with 15 bases between them. CDR1 is SQVTM and CDR2 is ANQGSEA in the germline V gene. This CDR3 spans 15 amino acids. The CDR3: CSVVLGVVPYNEQFF. CDR3 bases: TGCAGCGTTGTCTTGGGGGTGGTCCCCTACAATGAGCAGTTCTTC.

There are many counts of this clonotype. The J gene is TRBJ2-7, the V gene TRBV20-1, with D unresolved. V lost 3 bases to trimming and J lost 1 base, with 16 bases between them. Germline values: CDR1 DFQATT, CDR2 SNEGSKA (reference sequence). This CDR3 region has 15 residues. The CDR3 loop is CSARASGPISYEQYV. Here the CDR3 DNA reads TGCAGTGCTAGGGCCTCTGGTCCAATTTCCTACGAGCAGTACGTC.

This clonotype was recorded many times. This chain uses TRBV20-1 with TRBJ2-2; no clear D. CDR3 length: 11 amino acids. The V end was cut by 6 bases, the J end by 7 bases, with 9 bases between. The germline gives CDR1 DFQATT, CDR2 SNEGSKA (reference sequence). This CDR3 reads CSARVIGELFF. In DNA form, the CDR3 reads TGCAGTGCCCGGGTAATCGGGGAGCTGTTTTTT.

The chain carries TRBV25-1 and TRBJ1-1; no clear D gene. CDR1 and CDR2 (germline): MGHDK, SYGVNS. Trimming left V 0 bases short and J 1 base short, with 9 bases between. The CDR3 sequence is 15 residues long. The DNA of the CDR3 is TGTGCCAGCAGTGAATATTTCGGATCGAACACTGAAGCTTTCTTT. Translating gives CASSEYFGSNTEAFF.

This clonotype occurred many times. This chain joins TRBV20-1 and TRBJ1-1; no definite D call. With 1 base removed from V and 4 bases from J, the gap between germline ends came to 19 bases. The length of the CDR3 is 16 residues. The germline CDR1 and CDR2 sequences are DFQATT and SNEGSKA (reference sequence). DNA of the CDR3: TGCAGTGCTAGAGCGCGGGGAGGGATGGGGTCCACTGAAGCTTTCTTT. This translates into CSARARGGMGSTEAFF.

This clonotype was seen many times. The rearrangement joins TRBV10-3 to TRBJ2-7; the match to TRBD1 covers 7 bases. Germline-derived CDR1 and CDR2 are ENHRY and SYGVKD. The CDR3 has 13 amino acids. The V and J ends lost 3 bases and 4 bases, in that order; junction bases with no gene match: 3. CDR3 DNA sequence: TGTGCCATCAGTGAACAGGGGCCGTACGAGCAGTACGTC. This translates into CAISEQGPYEQYV.

This clonotype was seen a handful of times. V and J are TRBV6-1 and TRBJ2-7; D call uncertain. Germline V gene lookup returns CDR1 MNHNS and CDR2 SASEGT. There are 15 residues in the CDR3. The V and J ends lost 5 bases and 6 bases respectively, with 20 bases between them. The CDR3 nucleotides read TGTGCCAGCAGTCTTTTGAAAAGCCGCGTATCCGAGCAGTACTTC. Amino acid sequence: CASSLLKSRVSEQYF.

This CDR3 is CASSPGVNYNEQFF. CDR3 nucleotide sequence: TGTGCCAGCAGCCCGGGGGTTAACTACAATGAGCAGTTCTTC. The rearrangement uses TRBV7-9 and TRBJ2-1; possibly TRBD2 for D (6 bases). The CDR3 sequence is 14 residues long. Germline V gene lookup returns CDR1 SEHNR and CDR2 FQNEAQ (reference sequence). V was shortened by 5 bases and J by 3 bases, with 11 bases between the two germline ends.